These 25 T cell receptor beta chains share one sample of origin, sequenced in a study of T cells after yellow fever vaccination (dated by TCRdb to the late 2010s). Receptor libraries were prepared by 5' RACE. The data were produced on an Illumina HiSeq 2500. TCRdb applied fastp at Q25 and MiXCR to the public reads, then kept only in-frame beta chains. Rows merge per CDR3 protein into single entries with the most common DNA and genes. In all, the sample holds almost 600,000 distinct CDR3 sequences, and roughly 14% of those were seen once. Over 12% of the sample rests with the top ten. In the paper's terms, the treatment or condition label means: live attenuated yellow fever vaccine strain. Source: PBMCs, taken on the day of the yellow fever booster vaccination. These receptors originate from a man aged 25 to 40 who received the YFV17D yellow fever vaccine.

This clonotype came up a few times. The chain recombines TRBV4-2 with TRBJ2-4; no firm D call. Trimming pared 4 bases from V and 7 bases from J, leaving 11 bases between. Germline lookup yields CDR1 LGHNA and CDR2 YNFKEQ. This CDR3 has 13 amino acids. The CDR3 DNA reads TGTGCCAGCAGCCCCGAGAGGAAGAACATTCAGTACTTC. Translated: CASSPERKNIQYF.

The rearrangement links TRBV3-1 to TRBJ1-1; D is unresolved. V was trimmed by 3 bases and J by 2 bases, leaving 10 bases between them. The CDR3 runs 14 residues. Per the germline V gene, CDR1 is LGHDT and CDR2 is YNNKEL (reference sequence). CDR3 nucleotides: TGTGCCAGCAGCCAGCTCCCAGGCAACACTGAAGCTTTCTTT. Protein: CASSQLPGNTEAFF.

This clonotype was counted between two and nine times. This chain uses TRBV27 with TRBJ2-7, with D possibly being TRBD2 (7 bases). V was pared by 6 bases and J by 3 bases, with 21 bases between. Germline V gives CDR1 MNHEY, CDR2 SMNVEV (reference sequence). This CDR3 has 16 residues. As DNA, the CDR3 is TGTGCCAGCAGGGGTCGGGGGGCGCGGAGTAGCTACGAGCAGTACTTC. Translation: CASRGRGARSSYEQYF.

The J gene is TRBJ2-7, the V gene TRBV29-1, with TRBD1 matching over 8 bases. Germline CDR1 and CDR2: SQVTM and ANQGSEA. The V segment lost 6 bases and the J segment 3 bases; nucleotides outside the gene matches: 10. The CDR3 covers 14 residues. CDR3 sequence reads: CSVARNTGGYEQYF. CDR3 nucleotides: TGCAGCGTGGCTAGAAACACAGGGGGCTACGAGCAGTACTTC.

The sample holds a few counts of this clonotype. This chain connects TRBV5-6 to TRBJ2-7, with 16 nucleotides matching TRBD2. Trimming at V came to 1 base and at J to 3 bases, leaving 7 bases not matched to a gene. Germline CDR1 and CDR2: SGHDT and YYEEEE. The CDR3 has 18 residues. The CDR3 reads CASSLPGLAGGLDYEQYF. CDR3 bases: TGTGCCAGCAGCTTGCCGGGACTAGCGGGAGGGCTCGACTACGAGCAGTACTTC.

The rearrangement uses TRBV4-3 and TRBJ2-2; D call uncertain. CDR1 and CDR2 from the germline V gene are LGHNA and YSLEER. This CDR3 spans 16 amino acids. V lost 1 base, J lost 1 base, and 10 bases lay in between. The CDR3 nucleotides are TGCGCCAGCAGCCAAGGACTCTACGGGAACACCGGGGAGCTGTTTTTT. The encoded protein is CASSQGLYGNTGELFF.

This rearrangement joins TRBV15 to TRBJ2-3, with 13 bases aligning to TRBD2. CDR1 LNHNV and CDR2 YYDKDF come from the germline V gene (reference sequence). Trimming took 3 bases from V and 2 from J; bases not matched to a gene: 8. The length of the CDR3 is 18 residues. DNA for the CDR3: TGTGCCACCAGCAGCTGGACTAGCGGGAGTTTTATCACAGATACGCAGTATTTT. It yields the protein CATSSWTSGSFITDTQYF.

This clonotype has just a few counts. This rearrangement joins TRBV18 to TRBJ2-3; D possibly corresponds to TRBD2 (5 bases). CDR1 is KGHSH, CDR2 LQKENI, per germline. This CDR3 spans 16 amino acids. V lost 2 bases and J 0 bases, leaving 12 bases between the germline ends. CDR3 sequence: CASSPLVATSTDTQYF. As DNA, the CDR3 is TGTGCCAGCTCACCATTGGTAGCGACTAGCACAGATACGCAGTATTTT.

This chain links TRBV24-1 with TRBJ2-7, with 7 bases identical to TRBD2. The DNA end lines up better with TRBJ2-1; the J call may be wrong. The CDR3 loop spans 14 amino acids. Per the germline V gene, CDR1 is KGHDR and CDR2 is SFDVKD. The CDR3 protein is CATSPGTIYNEQFF. CDR3 nucleotide sequence: TGTGCCACCAGTCCGGGGACTATTTACAATGAGCAGTTCTTC.

The V call is TRBV20-1, the J call TRBJ2-3; D is undetermined. The CDR3 runs to 12 residues. With 1 base removed from V and 6 bases from J, the gap between germline ends came to 8 bases. Germline values: CDR1 DFQATT, CDR2 SNEGSKA (reference sequence). The DNA of the CDR3 is TGCAGTGCTAGAGCCACCCCGGATACGCAGTATTTT. Translation: CSARATPDTQYF.

This rearrangement joins TRBV12-3 or TRBV12-4 to TRBJ1-3, with 7 bases that match TRBD1. After removal of 6 bases from V and 2 bases from J, the junction contained 7 bases not matched to a gene. This CDR3 is 15 amino acids long. The CDR3 protein is CASSRQGLPGNTIYF. The DNA for the CDR3 is TGTGCCAGCAGCCGACAGGGTCTCCCTGGAAACACCATATATTTT.

The CDR3 DNA follows: TGTGCCAGCAGTTATTTCCTAGGTGGTGGGGCCAACGTCCTGACTTTC. It codes for CASSYFLGGGANVLTF. The rearrangement uses TRBV6-5 and TRBJ2-6; no definite D call. CDR1 is MNHEY, CDR2 SVGAGI, per germline. V lost 3 bases and J lost 3, with 12 bases in between. This CDR3 region has 16 residues.

The J gene is TRBJ2-7, the V gene TRBV6-1, with TRBD1 matching 9 bases. The CDR3 length is 15 residues. The V gene end was trimmed by 6 bases and the J gene end by 4 bases; junction bases not matched to a gene: 10. The germline V gene encodes CDR1 MNHNS and CDR2 SASEGT. CDR3 nucleotides: TGTGCCAGCAGAAACACAGGGGGCGCAGATTACGAGCAGTACTTC. This translates into CASRNTGGADYEQYF.

This clonotype has just a few counts. The chain employs TRBV7-9 and TRBJ1-1; D perhaps matches TRBD1 (5 bases). The CDR3 totals 13 residues. V was trimmed by 4 bases and J by 4 bases, leaving 10 bases between them. The germline V gene has CDR1 SEHNR and CDR2 FQNEAQ (reference sequence). As DNA, the CDR3 is TGTGCCAGCAGCTCTGCCCAGGGCACTGAAGCTTTCTTT. Its protein is CASSSAQGTEAFF.

This clonotype appeared a single time. A much larger clone lies a single base off, so this may be a read error. The rearrangement links TRBV7-2 to TRBJ2-7, with TRBD2 identical over 8 bases. The V and J ends lost 5 bases and 2 bases, in that order; junction bases with no gene match: 2. The CDR3 consists of 13 residues. In germline, CDR1 is SGHTA, CDR2 FQGNSA. Here the CDR3 DNA reads TGTGCCAGCAGCGATAGCGGGGCCTACGAGCAGTACTTC. It specifies CASSDSGAYEQYF.

This clonotype came up a few times. The V call is TRBV7-9, the J call TRBJ1-2; 9 nucleotides line up with TRBD1. The length of the CDR3 is 15 residues. Losses at the gene ends were 5 bases for V and 8 bases for J; bases not matched to a gene: 12. Germline V gene sequence: CDR1 SEHNR, CDR2 FQNEAQ (reference sequence). CDR3 DNA sequence: TGTGCCAGCAGCATGCCGGGGACAGGGACCGTCGGCTACACCTTC. It encodes CASSMPGTGTVGYTF.

The table lists this clonotype with a few counts. The chain links TRBV15 to TRBJ2-7; D perhaps matches TRBD1 (6 bases). The CDR3 spans 14 residues. The V and J ends lost 3 bases and 6 bases respectively, with 15 bases between them. Germline loops: CDR1 LNHNV, CDR2 YYDKDF (reference sequence). CDR3 bases: TGTGCCACCAGCAGCCCAAACAGGGCCGGCGAGCAGTACTTC. This codes for CATSSPNRAGEQYF.

This clonotype has a handful of counts. V and J are TRBV13 and TRBJ2-7, with a possible D match to TRBD1 (5 bases). Germline CDR1 reads PRHDT; CDR2 reads FYEKMQ (reference sequence). The V end lost 0 bases, the J end lost 5 bases, and 14 bases lay between the germline ends. This CDR3 is built from 15 residues. CDR3 loop: CASSLGVTVGDEQYF. The CDR3 DNA follows: TGTGCCAGCAGCTTAGGAGTGACAGTGGGTGACGAGCAGTACTTC.

In its sample, this clonotype was seen a few times. This chain connects TRBV7-9 to TRBJ1-1; no clear D. CDR1 is SEHNR, CDR2 FQNEAQ, per germline (reference sequence). The CDR3 loop spans 15 amino acids. The ends were cut back, 1 base at V and 0 bases at J, with 9 bases in the middle. The CDR3 region is CASSLGRSMNTEAFF. The CDR3 coding sequence is TGTGCCAGCAGCTTAGGGAGGTCTATGAACACTGAAGCTTTCTTT.

The rearrangement links TRBV20-1 to TRBJ2-7, with 10 bases fitting TRBD1. This CDR3 spans 13 amino acids. Germline V gene lookup returns CDR1 DFQATT and CDR2 SNEGSKA (reference sequence). The V segment lost 4 bases and the J segment 7 bases; nucleotides outside the gene matches: 7. CDR3 sequence (DNA): TGCAGTGCTACCGGGACAGGGGTCGGGGAGCAGTACTTC. As protein: CSATGTGVGEQYF.

CDR3 sequence: CASSSAWTDGYTF. The CDR3, as DNA: TGTGCCAGCAGTTCCGCTTGGACAGATGGCTACACCTTC. The chain is built from TRBV6-5 and TRBJ1-2; TRBD1 is a possible D gene (6 bases). Trimming took 4 bases from V and 6 from J, leaving 12 bases between them. CDR1 and CDR2 from the germline V gene are MNHEY and SVGAGI. The CDR3 loop spans 13 amino acids.

This chain uses TRBV5-1 with TRBJ2-1, with 7 bases lining up with TRBD2. With 6 bases clipped from V and 6 bases from J, the junction kept 9 bases outside the gene matches. Germline V gene sequence: CDR1 SGHRS, CDR2 YFSETQ. The CDR3 is 14 amino acids. Here the CDR3 DNA reads TGCGCCAGCACGGGGGGAGTGGGTTTCAATGAGCAGTTCTTC. Protein sequence: CASTGGVGFNEQFF.

This clonotype was detected a few times. J is TRBJ2-4 and V is TRBV28, with TRBD2 identical over 8 bases. After removal of 6 bases from V and 6 bases from J, the junction contained 10 bases not matched to a gene. Per germline, CDR1 MDHEN and CDR2 SYDVKM. CDR3 length equals 15 residues. CDR3 sequence: CASSQPGLEGNIQYF. In DNA form, the CDR3 reads TGTGCCAGCAGCCAGCCGGGACTAGAGGGAAACATTCAGTACTTC.

The sample holds a few counts of this clonotype. The CDR3 DNA follows: TGTGCCAGCAGCCAGTCCGGGACACAGTTCTTC. Protein product: CASSQSGTQFF. The chain has TRBV4-2 and TRBJ2-1, with D possibly matching TRBD1 (6 bases). Germline loops: CDR1 LGHNA, CDR2 YNFKEQ. V lost 3 bases and J 13 bases, leaving 10 bases between the germline ends. This CDR3 comprises 11 residues.

This clonotype has just a few counts. CDR3 nucleotides: TGCAGTGCTAGACCTCCCACTTACGAGCAGTACTTC. This translates into CSARPPTYEQYF. V and J are TRBV20-1 and TRBJ2-7; D is unclear. Germline assignment: CDR1 DFQATT and CDR2 SNEGSKA (reference sequence). The CDR3 runs to 12 residues. V lost 2 bases, J lost 4 bases, and 9 bases lay in between.